This T cell receptor beta chain is from a study of post-analysis software for immune sequencing data. Study at large: There were relapsing-remitting, secondary progressive and progressive-relapsing multiple sclerosis among the disease courses included. Study-wide findings and caveats: Strong co-clustering by F measure was seen for same-batch samples. When patients were compared with controls, a handful of TRBV segments were more frequent, TRBV5-6, TRBV5-1 and TRBV20-1 among them. Significantly lower normalized Chao1 diversity was seen in multiple sclerosis patients than in controls.

Worth noting for this clonotype: The antigen remains undetermined.

Between the trimmed V and J ends, which lost 4 bases and 8 bases, there was a span of 17 bases. The CDR3 length is 14 residues. Germline CDR1 reads LGHDT; CDR2 reads YNNKEL (reference sequence). cDNA libraries of TCR beta carried unique molecular identifiers. With about 1 to 11 million T cells as the source, some 510,000 cDNA molecules resulted. One entry per CDR3 protein results from TCRdb running MiXCR on the PCR reads. The table lists roughly 700,000 distinct CDR3 sequences, 25% to 30% of them singletons. This sequence joins TRBV3-1 and TRBJ1-2, with D uncertain. The TCR sequence derives from a girl aged 5 to 17 with multiple sclerosis. Material: blood. The CDR3 DNA follows: TGTGCCAGCAGCCCCATGGCTTTGGTGAAGGGCTACACCTTC. This encodes CASSPMALVKGYTF.